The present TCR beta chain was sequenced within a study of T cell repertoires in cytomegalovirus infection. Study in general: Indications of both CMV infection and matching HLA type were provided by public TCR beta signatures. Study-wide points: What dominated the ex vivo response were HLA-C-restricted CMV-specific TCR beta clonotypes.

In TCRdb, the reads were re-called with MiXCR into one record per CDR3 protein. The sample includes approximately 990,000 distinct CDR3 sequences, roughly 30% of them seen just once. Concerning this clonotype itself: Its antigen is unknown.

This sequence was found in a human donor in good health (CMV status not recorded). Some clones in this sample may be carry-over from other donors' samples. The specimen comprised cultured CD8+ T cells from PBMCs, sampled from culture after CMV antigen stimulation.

Here the CDR3 reads CASSYSMGGSVEKLFF. The CDR3, as DNA: TGTGCCAGCAGTTACTCGATGGGGGGCAGCGTTGAAAAACTGTTTTTT. V usage is TRBV6-5 and J usage is TRBJ1-4; weak D call: TRBD1 (6 bases). Germline CDR1 MNHEY, CDR2 SVGAGI. This CDR3 contains 16 residues. The V end lost 0 bases, the J end lost 7 bases, and 15 bases lay between the germline ends.